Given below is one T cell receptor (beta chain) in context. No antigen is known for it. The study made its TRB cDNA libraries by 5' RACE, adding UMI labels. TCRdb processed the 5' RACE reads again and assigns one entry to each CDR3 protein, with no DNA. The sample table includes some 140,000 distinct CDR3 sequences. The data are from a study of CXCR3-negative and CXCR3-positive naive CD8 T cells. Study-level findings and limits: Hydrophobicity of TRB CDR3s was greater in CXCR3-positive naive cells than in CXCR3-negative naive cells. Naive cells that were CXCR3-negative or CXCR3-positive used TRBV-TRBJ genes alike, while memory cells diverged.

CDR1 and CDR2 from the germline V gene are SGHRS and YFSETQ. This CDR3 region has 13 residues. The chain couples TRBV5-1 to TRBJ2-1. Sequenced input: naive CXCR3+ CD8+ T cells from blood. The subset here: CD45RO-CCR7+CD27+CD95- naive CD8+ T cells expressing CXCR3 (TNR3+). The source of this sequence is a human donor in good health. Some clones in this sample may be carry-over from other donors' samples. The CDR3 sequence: CASSSWTNREQFF.